The rows below give T cell receptor beta chains drawn from one sample of a study of response to subunit inactivated influenza vaccine. TCRdb redid the calling of the RT-PCR reads with MiXCR, one entry per CDR3 protein. The table lists around 180,000 distinct CDR3 sequences, approximately 9.2% of them singletons. The sequencing used non-naive T cells sorted from PBMCs, collected on the day of vaccination. Every receptor here comes from a man in his fifties or sixties who received an inactivated influenza vaccine. The CDR3 runs from the conserved cysteine through the conserved F or W. The size entry is marked missing in some rows and otherwise reads once, few, many or a size class.

j_call clone_size v_call cdr3_aa
TRBJ2-1 many TRBV4-1 CASSQVFGGAPNEQFF
TRBJ1-2 few TRBV5-4 CASSAGQTTNYGYTF
TRBJ2-3 many TRBV5-1 CASSSGDRYSDTQYF
TRBJ2-1 many TRBV9 CASSVAGSLNEQFF
TRBJ1-1 few TRBV20-1 CSAKQGSNTEAFF
TRBJ1-1 many TRBV15 CATSRDRSYEGPEAFF
TRBJ2-1 many TRBV2 CASSFLQGGYNEQFF
TRBJ2-2 many TRBV5-6 CASSRLAGEAGELFF
TRBJ1-1 NA TRBV19 CASSNSIGRQSTEAFF
TRBJ1-5 many TRBV4-2 CASSQGAGGANQPQHF
TRBJ2-6 few TRBV9 CASSVGGANVLTF
TRBJ2-1 many TRBV4-3 CASSQDHRTENEQFF
TRBJ2-5 few TRBV14 CASSQESFLLAEPTKETQYF
TRBJ2-3 many TRBV5-1 CASRKSGGPPDTQYF
TRBJ1-5 few TRBV6-2/TRBV6-3 CASSTTVPNQPQHF
TRBJ2-5 NA TRBV7-2 CASSLNTGVVETQYF
TRBJ1-1 many TRBV20-1 CSAKEYLGADDTEAFF